This T cell receptor (beta chain) was observed in a study of shared clonotypes between healthy human individuals. Profiling relied on immunoSEQ multiplex PCR, and the TCRdb table lists in-frame clones only, not all of them. The sample carries about 1 million clones, under 80% recorded once. This CDR3 is 15 amino acids long. The V gene's germline CDR1 is MDHEN and CDR2 SYDVKM. Unmatched junction bases numbered 12, after V lost 8 bases and J lost 3 bases. The V gene is TRBV28, the J gene TRBJ2-7; 8 bases are a match to TRBD1. Specimen: memory CD4+ T cells sorted from blood. Subset here: CD45RA-negative fraction. The TCR sequence derives from a man aged 18 to 29 in good health. The CDR3 spells CASLTASGQGYEQYF. The DNA for the CDR3 is TGTGCCAGCCTCACTGCCTCCGGACAGGGCTACGAGCAGTACTTC.